This entry is about one T cell receptor (beta chain). In the study's own analysis: Scientists estimated how many nucleated cells there were by amplifying reference gene primers. TCRdb keeps only in-frame clones here, not all; method: immunoSEQ multiplex PCR. V and J calls and clone size are given by that table; D and trimming were obtained from the DNA. The sample contains about 62,000 clones, more than 90% of which appear only once. The data were obtained in a study of blood T cell repertoires in COVID-19. Overall study context: Spain, Italy and the United States supplied samples that represented acute and convalescent COVID-19. Sample material is recorded as cDNA or gDNA derived from T cells, B-cell-depleted T cells, or PBMCs.

Germline lookup yields CDR1 SGHDT and CDR2 YYEEEE. V trimming: 0 bases; J trimming: 3 bases; junction bases outside the gene matches: 2. The CDR3 consists of 14 residues. Sequences were obtained from peripheral blood. This receptor was obtained from a human donor in a cohort sampled during active COVID-19. V and J are TRBV5-6 and TRBJ2-7; 8 bases are shared with TRBD1. CDR3 sequence (DNA): TGTGCCAGCAGCTTGGGACAGGGGATCTACGAGCAGTACTTC. The encoded protein is CASSLGQGIYEQYF. Full variable domain (rest looked up from reference TRBV5-6 and TRBJ2-7): DAGVTQSPTHLIKTRGQQVTLRCSPKSGHDTVSWYQQALGQGPQFIFQYYEEEERQRGNFPDRFSGHQFPNYSSELNVNALLLGDSALYLCASSLGQGIYEQYFGPGTRLTVT.